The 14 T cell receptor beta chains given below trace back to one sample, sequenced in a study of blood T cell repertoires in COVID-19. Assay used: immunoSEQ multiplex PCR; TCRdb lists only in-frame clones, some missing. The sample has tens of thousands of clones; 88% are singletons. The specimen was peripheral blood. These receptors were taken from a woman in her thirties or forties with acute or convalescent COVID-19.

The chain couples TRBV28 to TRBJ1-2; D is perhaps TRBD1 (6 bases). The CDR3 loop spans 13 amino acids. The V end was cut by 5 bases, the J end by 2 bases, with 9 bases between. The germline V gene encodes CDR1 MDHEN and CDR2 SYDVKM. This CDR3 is CASSVTGNYGYTF. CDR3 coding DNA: TGTGCCAGCAGTGTAACAGGGAACTATGGCTACACCTTC.

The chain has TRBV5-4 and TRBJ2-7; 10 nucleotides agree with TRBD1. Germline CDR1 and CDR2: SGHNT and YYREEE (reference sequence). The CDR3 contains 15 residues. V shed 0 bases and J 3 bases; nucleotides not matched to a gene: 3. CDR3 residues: CASSLAGTGVYEQYF. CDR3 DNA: TGTGCCAGCAGCTTGGCCGGGACAGGGGTCTACGAGCAGTACTTC. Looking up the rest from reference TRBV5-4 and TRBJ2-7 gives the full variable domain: ETGVTQSPTHLIKTRGQQVTLRCSSQSGHNTVSWYQQALGQGPQFIFQYYREEENGRGNFPPRFSGLQFPNYSSELNVNALELDDSALYLCASSLAGTGVYEQYFGPGTRLTVT.

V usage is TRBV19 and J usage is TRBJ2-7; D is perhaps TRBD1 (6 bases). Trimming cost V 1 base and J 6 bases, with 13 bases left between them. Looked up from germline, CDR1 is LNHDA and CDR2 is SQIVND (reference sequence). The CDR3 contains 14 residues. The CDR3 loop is CASSIAGAGSEQYF. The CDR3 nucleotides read TGTGCCAGTAGTATAGCAGGGGCTGGTAGCGAGCAGTACTTC.

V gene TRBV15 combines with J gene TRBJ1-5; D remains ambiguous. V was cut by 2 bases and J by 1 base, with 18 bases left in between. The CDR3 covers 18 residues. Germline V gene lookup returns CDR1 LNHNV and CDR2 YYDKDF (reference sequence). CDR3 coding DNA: TGTGCCACCAGCAGATTACCCAGACATGTAGGAAGCAATCAGCCCCAGCATTTT. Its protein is CATSRLPRHVGSNQPQHF.

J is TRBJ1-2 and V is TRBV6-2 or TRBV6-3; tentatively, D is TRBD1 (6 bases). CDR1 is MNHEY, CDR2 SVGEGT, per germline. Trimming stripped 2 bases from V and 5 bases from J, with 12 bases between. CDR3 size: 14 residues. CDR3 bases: TGTGCCAGCAGTTACGTGACAGGCCTATATGGCTACACCTTC. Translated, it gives CASSYVTGLYGYTF.

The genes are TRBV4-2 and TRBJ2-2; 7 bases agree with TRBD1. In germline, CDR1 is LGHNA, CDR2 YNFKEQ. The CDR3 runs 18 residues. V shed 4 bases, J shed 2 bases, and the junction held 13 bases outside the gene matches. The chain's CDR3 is CASSPFGTGDLNTGELFF. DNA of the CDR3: TGTGCCAGCAGCCCCTTTGGAACAGGGGACCTAAACACCGGGGAGCTGTTTTTT.

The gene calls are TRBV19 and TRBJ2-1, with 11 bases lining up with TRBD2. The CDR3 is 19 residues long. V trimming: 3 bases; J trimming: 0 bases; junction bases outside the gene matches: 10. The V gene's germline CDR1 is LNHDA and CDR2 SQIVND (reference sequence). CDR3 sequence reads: CASSMLAGGPYSSYNEQFF. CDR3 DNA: TGTGCCAGTAGTATGCTAGCGGGAGGCCCTTATAGCTCCTACAATGAGCAGTTCTTC.

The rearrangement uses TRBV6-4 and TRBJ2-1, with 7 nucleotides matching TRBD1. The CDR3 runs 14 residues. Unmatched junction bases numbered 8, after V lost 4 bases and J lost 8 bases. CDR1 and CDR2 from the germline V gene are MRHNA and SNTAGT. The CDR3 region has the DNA TGTGCCAGCAGTGCCTCCGTAGGGGGCTATGAGCAGTTCTTC. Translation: CASSASVGGYEQFF.

The CDR3 DNA sequence: TGTGCCAGCAGATTATTGGGGGACAGGGTTAATTCACCCCTCCACTTT. Its translation is CASRLLGDRVNSPLHF. This chain connects TRBV11-2 to TRBJ1-6; 9 nucleotides line up with TRBD1. The CDR3 length is 16 residues. J gave up 6 bases and V 6 bases, and 9 bases lay outside the gene matches. CDR1 and CDR2 from the germline V gene are SGHAT and FQNNGV.

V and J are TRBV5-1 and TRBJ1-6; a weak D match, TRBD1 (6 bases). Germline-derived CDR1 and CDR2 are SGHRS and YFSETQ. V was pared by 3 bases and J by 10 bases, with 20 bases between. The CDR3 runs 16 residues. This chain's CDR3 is CASSWSEGQGRSPLHF. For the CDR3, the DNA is TGCGCCAGCAGCTGGTCCGAGGGGCAGGGGCGGTCACCCCTCCACTTT. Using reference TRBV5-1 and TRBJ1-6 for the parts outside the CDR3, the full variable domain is KAGVTQTPRYLIKTRGQQVTLSCSPISGHRSVSWYQQTPGQGLQFLFEYFSETQRNKGNFPGRFSGRQFSNSRSEMNVSTLELGDSALYLCASSWSEGQGRSPLHFGNGTRLTVT.

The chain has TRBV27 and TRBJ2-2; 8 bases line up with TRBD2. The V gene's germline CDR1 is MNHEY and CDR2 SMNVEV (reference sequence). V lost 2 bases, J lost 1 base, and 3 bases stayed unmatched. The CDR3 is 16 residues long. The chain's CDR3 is CASSLMSGRNTGELFF. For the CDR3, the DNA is TGTGCCAGCAGTTTAATGAGCGGGAGGAACACCGGGGAGCTGTTTTTT.

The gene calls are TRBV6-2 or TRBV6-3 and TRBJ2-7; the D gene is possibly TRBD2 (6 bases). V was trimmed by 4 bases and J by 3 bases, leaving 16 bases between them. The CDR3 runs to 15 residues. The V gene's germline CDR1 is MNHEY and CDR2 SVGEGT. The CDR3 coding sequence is TGTGCCAGCAGTTGGGGAGGTGGCCAGATCTACGAGCAGTACTTC. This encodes CASSWGGGQIYEQYF.

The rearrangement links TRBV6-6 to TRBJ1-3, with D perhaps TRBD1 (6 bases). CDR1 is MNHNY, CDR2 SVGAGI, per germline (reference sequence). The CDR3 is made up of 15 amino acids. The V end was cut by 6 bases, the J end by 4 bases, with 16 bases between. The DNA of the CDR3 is TGTGCCAGCAGCACGACAGGTCAGGGCGGAAACACCATATATTTT. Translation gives CASSTTGQGGNTIYF.

For the CDR3, the DNA is TGTGCCAGTAGTATTGGGGAGACAGGAAATGAAAAACTGTTTTTT. This encodes CASSIGETGNEKLFF. The chain joins TRBV19 to TRBJ1-4, with D possibly TRBD1 on 6 matching bases. Germline CDR1 is LNHDA and CDR2 is SQIVND (reference sequence). V lost 3 bases to trimming and J lost 5 bases, with 13 bases between them. The CDR3 spans 15 residues.